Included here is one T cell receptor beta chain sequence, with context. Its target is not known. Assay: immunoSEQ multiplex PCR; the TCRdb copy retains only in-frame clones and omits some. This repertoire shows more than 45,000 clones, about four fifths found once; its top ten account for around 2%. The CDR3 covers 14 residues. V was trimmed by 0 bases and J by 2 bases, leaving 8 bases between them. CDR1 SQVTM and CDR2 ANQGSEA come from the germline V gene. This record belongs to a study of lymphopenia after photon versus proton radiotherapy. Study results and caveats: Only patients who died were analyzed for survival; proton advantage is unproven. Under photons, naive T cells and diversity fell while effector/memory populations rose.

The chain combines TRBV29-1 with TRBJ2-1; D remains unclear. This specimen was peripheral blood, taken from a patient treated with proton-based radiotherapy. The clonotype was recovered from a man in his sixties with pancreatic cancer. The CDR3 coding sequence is TGCAGCGTTGAAGATTCCGTAGCCTACAATGAGCAGTTCTTC. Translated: CSVEDSVAYNEQFF.